This T cell receptor (beta chain) was sequenced for a study of cytomegalovirus exposure and HLA in healthy donors. Study outcomes and limitations: Across donors, most TCRs were seen rarely, yet some public ones were widespread.

Regarding this clone: What it recognizes is unknown.

The CDR3 consists of 16 residues. V lost 6 bases and J 8 bases, leaving 22 bases between the germline ends. Germline CDR1 and CDR2: LNHDA and SQIVND (reference sequence). The primer mix had 60 Vbeta and 13 Jbeta primers. Repertoires were generated with immunoSEQ multiplex PCR, while TCRdb's copy carries only in-frame clones and drops some. This table has 90,000 to 150,000 clones, about 73% appearing once. This sequence was found in a woman aged 25 to 39 in good health and CMV-seropositive. The chain employs TRBV19 and TRBJ2-2; possibly TRBD1 for D (6 bases). The sample was PBMCs. CDR3 DNA: TGTGCCAGTAGAGGGGGAGCTGCTAATTCGTGGGGGGAGCTGTTTTTT. The encoded protein is CASRGGAANSWGELFF.